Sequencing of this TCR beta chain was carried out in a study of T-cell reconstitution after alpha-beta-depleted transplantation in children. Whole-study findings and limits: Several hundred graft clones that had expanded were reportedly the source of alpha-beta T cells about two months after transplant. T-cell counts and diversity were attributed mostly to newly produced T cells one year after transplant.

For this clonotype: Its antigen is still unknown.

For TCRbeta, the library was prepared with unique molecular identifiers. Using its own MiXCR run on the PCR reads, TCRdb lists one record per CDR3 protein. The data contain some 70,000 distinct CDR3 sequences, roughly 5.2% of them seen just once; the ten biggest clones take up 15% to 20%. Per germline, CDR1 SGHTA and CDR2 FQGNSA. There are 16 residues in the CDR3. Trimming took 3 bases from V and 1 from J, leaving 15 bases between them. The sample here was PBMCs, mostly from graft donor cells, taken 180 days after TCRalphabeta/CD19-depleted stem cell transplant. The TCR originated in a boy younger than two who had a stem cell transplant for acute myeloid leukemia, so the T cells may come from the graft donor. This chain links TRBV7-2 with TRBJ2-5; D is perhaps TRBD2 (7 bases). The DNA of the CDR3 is TGTGCCAGCAGCTTTTTAGGGGGGGGTTTCCAAGAGACCCAGTACTTC. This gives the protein CASSFLGGGFQETQYF.